A selection of T cell receptor beta chains follows, all from one sample in a study of shared clonotypes between healthy human individuals. Libraries were prepared by immunoSEQ multiplex PCR; TCRdb keeps only in-frame clonotypes and omits some of them. This table holds around 1.5 million clones, nearly 99% found once. The specimen was naive CD4+ T cells sorted from blood. The receptors were sampled from a man younger than 40 in good health. The CDR3 runs from the conserved cysteine through the conserved F or W. Fields, in order: CDR3 protein, CDR3 DNA, J gene, D gene, V gene. The D gene is left open where the match is weak.

CDR3aa: CASTLGRDGSGYTF
CDR3nt: TGTGCCAGCACCCTAGGGAGGGATGGATCTGGCTACACCTTC
j_gene: TRBJ1-2
d_gene: NA
v_gene: TRBV6-1

CDR3aa: CASSSRRFYEQYF
CDR3nt: TGTGCCAGCAGCTCGCGACGGTTCTACGAGCAGTACTTC
j_gene: TRBJ2-7
d_gene: NA
v_gene: TRBV7-3

CDR3aa: CASSFFLDTGELFF
CDR3nt: TGTGCCAGCAGCTTTTTCCTAGATACCGGGGAGCTGTTTTTT
j_gene: TRBJ2-2
d_gene: NA
v_gene: TRBV7-9

CDR3aa: CASSLAAGTGLYEQYF
CDR3nt: TGTGCCAGCAGCTTAGCAGCCGGGACAGGGCTCTACGAGCAGTACTTC
j_gene: TRBJ2-7
d_gene: TRBD1
v_gene: TRBV7-6

CDR3aa: CASSPGGGDVAFF
CDR3nt: TGTGCCAGCAGCCCGGGAGGGGGAGACGTAGCTTTCTTT
j_gene: TRBJ1-1
d_gene: NA
v_gene: TRBV7-9

CDR3aa: CASSRPRAGGSNVLTF
CDR3nt: TGTGCCAGCAGTCGACCTCGTGCGGGAGGGAGCAACGTCCTGACTTTC
j_gene: TRBJ2-6
d_gene: TRBD2
v_gene: TRBV28

CDR3aa: CASSSGQGIPSGANVLTF
CDR3nt: TGTGCCAGCTCATCGGGACAGGGGATTCCCTCTGGGGCCAACGTCCTGACTTTC
j_gene: TRBJ2-6
d_gene: TRBD1
v_gene: TRBV18

CDR3aa: CASSPTGTKSSYEQYF
CDR3nt: TGTGCCAGCAGCCCCACCGGGACAAAGAGCTCCTACGAGCAGTACTTC
j_gene: TRBJ2-7
d_gene: NA
v_gene: TRBV11-2

CDR3aa: CASSLARVPYEQYF
CDR3nt: TGTGCCAGCAGCTTGGCTAGGGTACCCTACGAGCAGTACTTC
j_gene: TRBJ2-7
d_gene: NA
v_gene: TRBV5-4

CDR3aa: CASSLDSRGDQPQHF
CDR3nt: TGTGCCAGCAGCTTAGACTCACGAGGGGATCAGCCCCAGCATTTT
j_gene: TRBJ1-5
d_gene: NA
v_gene: TRBV5-5

CDR3aa: CASSDPGSGNTIYF
CDR3nt: TGTGCCAGCAGTGATCCCGGCTCTGGAAACACCATATATTTT
j_gene: TRBJ1-3
d_gene: NA
v_gene: TRBV2

CDR3aa: CAWTDSTAGVIVTTNEKLFF
CDR3nt: TGTGCCTGGACAGACTCTACTGCCGGGGTGATAGTAACCACTAATGAAAAACTGTTTTTT
j_gene: TRBJ1-4
d_gene: NA
v_gene: TRBV30

CDR3aa: CASSLSHRAYEQYF
CDR3nt: TGTGCCAGCAGTTTATCCCACAGAGCCTACGAGCAGTACTTC
j_gene: TRBJ2-7
d_gene: NA
v_gene: TRBV28

CDR3aa: CASSLGVARSSYEQYF
CDR3nt: TGCGCCAGCAGCTTGGGTGTGGCCCGAAGCTCCTACGAGCAGTACTTC
j_gene: TRBJ2-7
d_gene: NA
v_gene: TRBV5-1